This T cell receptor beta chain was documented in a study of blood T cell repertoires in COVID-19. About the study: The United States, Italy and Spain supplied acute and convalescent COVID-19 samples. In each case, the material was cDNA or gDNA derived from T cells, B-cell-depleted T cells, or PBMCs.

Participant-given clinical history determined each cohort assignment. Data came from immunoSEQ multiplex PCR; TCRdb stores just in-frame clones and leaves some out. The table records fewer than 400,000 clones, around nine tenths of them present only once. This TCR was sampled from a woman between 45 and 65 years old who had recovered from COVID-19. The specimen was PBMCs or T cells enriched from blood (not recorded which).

DNA for the CDR3: TGTGCCTGGAGCGAGGGCCTTTTTACAAATTCACCCCTCCACTTT. Protein: CAWSEGLFTNSPLHF. The chain is built from TRBV30 and TRBJ1-6; D is undetermined. From germline, CDR1 is GTSNPN and CDR2 SVGIG (reference sequence). V lost 3 bases and J lost 7, with 16 bases in between. The CDR3 contains 15 residues.